This TCR beta chain was captured by sequencing in a study of blood T cell repertoires in COVID-19. Study information: Samples of COVID-19 (acute and convalescent) were obtained from the United States, Italy and Spain.

This table comes from immunoSEQ multiplex PCR, and its TCRdb copy is limited to in-frame clones, with some not included. Here the sample spans about 140,000 clones, 70% to 80% being singletons. J gave up 2 bases and V 5 bases, and 6 bases lay outside the gene matches. The CDR3 is 14 residues long. Germline CDR1 and CDR2: MDHEN and SYDVKM. This clonotype originated in a man aged 50 to 60 with acute or convalescent COVID-19. The sample was peripheral blood. V is TRBV28 and J is TRBJ2-7; 7 nucleotides agree with TRBD1. CDR3 sequence reads: CASSRDSEAYEQYF. The DNA of the CDR3 is TGTGCCAGCAGTAGGGACAGTGAAGCCTACGAGCAGTACTTC.